These 6 T cell receptor beta chains were all obtained from the same sample, sequenced in a study of cytomegalovirus exposure and HLA in healthy donors (dated by TCRdb to the late 2010s). Library construction relied on the immunoSEQ multiplex PCR assay. The source is immuneACCESS, and TCRdb retained only in-frame sequences with V and J called. Part of the clones is not carried over; for the studies checked, unresolved V genes explain less than half of this, and the remainder is unexplained. The sample yields around 60,000 clones; 90% to 97% were counted once. Jointly, the top ten make up around 1.2% of the sample. The material sequenced was PBMCs. These receptor sequences come from a woman aged 18-30 years in good health and CMV-seronegative.

CDR3 amino acids: CASSLRGQKCHEQYF. CDR3 sequence (DNA): TGTGCCAGCAGCTTAAGGGGGCAAAAGTGCCACGAGCAGTACTTC. The chain carries TRBV7-6 and TRBJ2-7, with 7 bases identical to TRBD1. CDR1 and CDR2 from the germline V gene are SGHVS and FNYEAQ. This CDR3 has 15 amino acids. Trimming at V came to 2 bases and at J to 5 bases, leaving 9 bases not matched to a gene.

In its sample, this clone was seen once. The rearrangement links TRBV6-1 to TRBJ2-4; 8 nucleotides match TRBD1. Germline loops: CDR1 MNHNS, CDR2 SASEGT. With V trimmed by 1 base and J by 0 bases, 14 bases remained unmatched. The length of the CDR3 is 20 residues. The CDR3 nucleotides read TGTGCCAGCAGTGAAGGGCCCACAGGGGGAGTGAAATTAGCCAAAAACATTCAGTACTTC. This sequence encodes CASSEGPTGGVKLAKNIQYF.

This chain joins TRBV4-2 and TRBJ1-1; 7 nucleotides align to TRBD1. This CDR3 region has 17 residues. Germline V CDR1 and CDR2: LGHNA, YNFKEQ. V was pared by 1 base and J by 4 bases, with 12 bases of the junction left unmatched. As DNA, the CDR3 is TGTGCCAGCAGCCAAGTAGGGGGCCGGGCCCGGGGCACTGAAGCTTTCTTT. Encoded protein: CASSQVGGRARGTEAFF.

The rearrangement links TRBV30 to TRBJ2-5; 11 bases match TRBD1. V was clipped by 3 bases and J by 5 bases; unmatched bases: 8. This CDR3 region has 15 residues. Germline CDR1 reads GTSNPN; CDR2 reads SVGIG (reference sequence). The CDR3 sequence is CAWSGQGAVGETQYF. In nucleotides, the CDR3 is TGTGCCTGGAGCGGACAGGGGGCCGTCGGGGAGACCCAGTACTTC.

The V gene is TRBV28, the J gene TRBJ1-1; the D gene is possibly TRBD1 (6 bases). The V gene's germline CDR1 is MDHEN and CDR2 SYDVKM. V lost 3 bases, J lost 7 bases, and 21 bases lay in between. The CDR3 is 16 amino acids. The CDR3 loop reads CASSFSPSTGPLEAFF. In nucleotides, the CDR3 is TGTGCCAGCAGTTTTAGCCCCTCGACAGGCCCCCTTGAAGCTTTCTTT.

DNA of the CDR3: TGTGCCAGCAGCCGAAGGGACAGCCCAGATACGCAGTATTTT. Translating gives CASSRRDSPDTQYF. This chain joins TRBV11-1 and TRBJ2-3; 7 nucleotides match TRBD1. This CDR3 is 14 amino acids long. CDR1 is SGHAT and CDR2 is FQDESV in the germline V gene (reference sequence). V shed 5 bases, J shed 4 bases, and the junction held 6 bases outside the gene matches.